The source of this TCR beta chain is a study of radiotherapy plus CTLA-4 blockade in lung cancer. Across the whole study: Of all patients, more than 15% responded objectively and approximately 30% showed disease control.

Profiling relied on immunoSEQ multiplex PCR, and the TCRdb table lists in-frame clones only, not all of them. The data contain about 59,000 clones, about 72% of them seen just once; the ten biggest clones take up roughly 8%. Germline CDR1 and CDR2: SNHLY and FYNNEI. Losses at the gene ends were 6 bases for V and 0 bases for J; bases not matched to a gene: 7. This CDR3 region has 18 residues. Sequenced material: peripheral blood, taken from a patient treated with radiotherapy plus ipilimumab. This receptor was identified in a human donor with non-small cell lung cancer whose response to radiotherapy plus ipilimumab could not be evaluated. This chain uses TRBV2 with TRBJ2-5; 16 bases are a match to TRBD2. CDR3 amino acids: CASRGGLAGGWYQETQYF. CDR3 nucleotide sequence: TGTGCCAGCAGGGGGGGACTAGCGGGAGGGTGGTACCAAGAGACCCAGTACTTC. The full variable domain, with the rest looked up from reference TRBV2 and TRBJ2-5, is EPEVTQTPSHQVTQMGQEVILRCVPISNHLYFYWYRQILGQKVEFLVSFYNNEISEKSEIFDDQFSVERPDGSNFTLKIRSTKLEDSAMYFCASRGGLAGGWYQETQYFGPGTRLLVL.